This T cell receptor (beta chain) was observed in a study of T cell repertoires in cytomegalovirus infection. Study at large: Both CMV infection and a matching HLA type were indicated by public TCR beta signatures. General study results and limits: HLA-C-restricted CMV-specific TCR beta clonotypes prevailed in the ex vivo response. Pooled public TCR beta family frequency picked out CMV carriers with the relevant HLA.

Using its own MiXCR run on the reads, TCRdb lists one record per CDR3 protein. The repertoire holds 290,000 or so distinct CDR3 sequences, with roughly a tenth as singletons. This clonotype has ten or more counts. The antigen remains unidentified. Sequence at one end of the junction differs from germline and may be a read error. This CDR3 comprises 16 residues. Per the germline V gene, CDR1 is MGHDK and CDR2 is SYGVNS. Sequencing used PBMCs. The chain is built from TRBV25-1 and TRBJ2-2; 8 positions agree with TRBD1. The clonotype originates from a human donor in good health (CMV status not recorded). Some clones in this sample may be carry-over from other donors' samples. CDR3 DNA sequence: TGTGCCAGCAGTGAGCGGCAGGGGGCGAAGACCGGGGAGCTGTTTTTT. Translation: CASSERQGAKTGELFF.